The source of this TCR beta chain is a study of blood T cell repertoires in COVID-19. Study background: Some COVID-19 samples were acute and others convalescent; all came from the United States, Italy and Spain. T cells, B-cell-depleted T cells, or PBMCs provided the cDNA or gDNA that served as material.

Per the study methods: Amplification of reference gene primers provided the estimated nucleated cell counts. The data were produced by immunoSEQ multiplex PCR, yet TCRdb's version contains in-frame clones alone and is incomplete. D and trimming come from the DNA, and the V and J calls and clone size come from that table. The table shows over 85,000 clones, with around 90% occurring only once. From germline, CDR1 is SGHTS and CDR2 YDEGEE. The V and J ends lost 1 base and 6 bases respectively, with 11 bases between them. CDR3 length: 13 amino acids. The V gene is TRBV5-8, the J gene TRBJ2-7; D is uncertain. This TCR derives from a male donor with acute or convalescent COVID-19. What was sequenced was peripheral blood. The CDR3 protein is CASSLYSSGEQYF. The CDR3 bases are TGTGCCAGCAGCTTGTACAGTTCAGGCGAGCAGTACTTC.